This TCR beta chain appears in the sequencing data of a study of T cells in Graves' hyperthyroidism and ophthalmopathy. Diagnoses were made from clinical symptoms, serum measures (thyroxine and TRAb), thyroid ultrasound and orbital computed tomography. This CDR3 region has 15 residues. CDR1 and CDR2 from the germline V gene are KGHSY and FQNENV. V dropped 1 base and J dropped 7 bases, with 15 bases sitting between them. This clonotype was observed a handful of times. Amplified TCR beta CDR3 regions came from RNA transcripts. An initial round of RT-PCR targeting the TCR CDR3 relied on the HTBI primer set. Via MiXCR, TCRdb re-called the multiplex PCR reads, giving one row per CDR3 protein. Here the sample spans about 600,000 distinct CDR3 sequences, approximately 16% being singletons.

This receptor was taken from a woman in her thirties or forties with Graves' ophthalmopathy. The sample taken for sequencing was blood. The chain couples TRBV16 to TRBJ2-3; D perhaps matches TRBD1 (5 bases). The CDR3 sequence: CASSQFLERTNTQYF. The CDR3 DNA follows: TGTGCCAGCAGCCAATTCCTAGAGAGGACAAATACGCAGTATTTT.